Below are 23 T cell receptor beta chains sequenced from a single sample in a study of T cells after yellow fever vaccination. Each CDR3 protein is one row after TCRdb ran MiXCR on the 5' RACE reads. This sample has around 330,000 distinct CDR3 sequences, with around 3.6% found just once. The sequenced sample was PBMCs, obtained on the day of the yellow fever booster vaccination. The origin of the receptors is a young man who received the YFV17D yellow fever vaccine.

The chain is built from TRBV6-2 or TRBV6-3 and TRBJ2-1; the D gene is possibly TRBD2 (7 bases). Germline V CDR1 and CDR2: MNHEY, SVGEGT. This CDR3 is built from 14 residues. Trimming cost V 8 bases and J 8 bases, with 19 bases left between them. CDR3 nucleotides: TGTGCCAGCTTGCGACGGGGGAGGGGGGATGAGCAGTTCTTC. Protein sequence: CASLRRGRGDEQFF.

This clonotype occurred many times. The rearrangement uses TRBV4-3 and TRBJ2-3, with TRBD2 identical over 11 bases. Looked up from germline, CDR1 is LGHNA and CDR2 is YSLEER. The junction had 12 bases not matched to a gene; V was cut back by 4 bases and J by 6 bases. This CDR3 has 17 residues. The CDR3 region is CASSPRVSGGAGDTQYF. CDR3 bases: TGCGCCAGCAGCCCCCGAGTTAGCGGGGGGGCGGGGGATACGCAGTATTTT.

This clonotype was detected many times. The chain couples TRBV7-2 to TRBJ2-3; the D gene is possibly TRBD2 (6 bases). Germline lookup yields CDR1 SGHTA and CDR2 FQGNSA. V lost 3 bases, J lost 1 base, and 11 bases lay in between. The CDR3 runs to 15 residues. The CDR3: CASSFPPGGTDTQYF. The CDR3 nucleotides are TGTGCCAGCAGCTTCCCCCCGGGGGGCACAGATACGCAGTATTTT.

This clonotype was seen only a few times. This chain connects TRBV4-3 to TRBJ1-1, with D maybe TRBD1 (5 bases). CDR3 size: 12 residues. Trimming took 6 bases from V and 7 from J, leaving 12 bases between them. CDR1 is LGHNA, CDR2 YSLEER, per germline. The chain's CDR3 is CASRGAGYEAFF. The CDR3 nucleotides read TGCGCCAGCAGAGGGGCAGGATATGAAGCTTTCTTT.

The chain carries TRBV5-5 and TRBJ2-2; D is undetermined. Trimming left V 1 base short and J 3 bases short, with 10 bases between. This CDR3 has 15 amino acids. In germline, CDR1 is SGHKS, CDR2 YYEKEE (reference sequence). Written as DNA, the CDR3 is TGTGCCAGCAGCTTGAGGGCGGCCCACACCGGGGAGCTGTTTTTT. Its protein product is CASSLRAAHTGELFF. Based on the CDR3 plus reference TRBV5-5 and TRBJ2-2, the full variable domain is DAGVTQSPTHLIKTRGQQVTLRCSPISGHKSVSWYQQVLGQGPQFIFQYYEKEERGRGNFPDRFSARQFPNYSSELNVNALLLGDSALYLCASSLRAAHTGELFFGEGSRLTVL.

This clonotype was seen ten or more times. The chain combines TRBV7-8 with TRBJ2-5; 9 bases map to TRBD2. The CDR3 sequence is 15 residues long. Germline V CDR1 and CDR2: SGHVS, FQNEAQ. V gave up 6 bases and J gave up 1 base; unmatched junction bases: 6. CDR3 region: CASRVAGGIQETQYF. CDR3 coding DNA: TGTGCCAGCAGGGTTGCGGGGGGGATCCAAGAGACCCAGTACTTC.

This clonotype was counted ten times or more. The gene calls are TRBV27 and TRBJ2-3; 8 nucleotides match TRBD1. J gave up 8 bases and V 0 bases, and 13 bases lay outside the gene matches. CDR3 length: 17 amino acids. Per the germline V gene, CDR1 is MNHEY and CDR2 is SMNVEV (reference sequence). CDR3 DNA sequence: TGTGCCAGCAGTTTATCCGTTGGGAAGGGACAGGAAGGTACGCAGTATTTT. Translated, it gives CASSLSVGKGQEGTQYF.

This clonotype was observed at least ten times. The chain couples TRBV20-1 to TRBJ2-3, with D unclear. Germline CDR1 DFQATT, CDR2 SNEGSKA (reference sequence). The V and J ends lost 4 bases and 0 bases respectively, with 11 bases between them. There are 14 residues in the CDR3. The CDR3 spells CSATGSVSTDTQYF. Written as DNA, the CDR3 is TGCAGTGCTACCGGTTCGGTAAGCACAGATACGCAGTATTTT.

In its sample, this clonotype was seen many times. The J gene is TRBJ2-7, the V gene TRBV6-2 or TRBV6-3, with D maybe TRBD2 (6 bases). The CDR3 has 15 residues. V shed 6 bases and J shed 4 bases, with 19 bases lying between them. Germline CDR1 is MNHEY and CDR2 is SVGEGT. The CDR3 sequence is CASRRDSYSPYEQYV. Written as DNA, the CDR3 is TGTGCCAGCAGGCGGGACTCTTACTCCCCTTACGAGCAGTACGTC.

This clonotype was detected many times. The chain carries TRBV7-9 and TRBJ1-1; D gene ambiguous. Germline V gene data show CDR1 as SEHNR and CDR2 as FQNEAQ (reference sequence). The CDR3 spans 13 residues. Trimming shortened V by 5 bases and J by 5 bases, and 12 bases separated the two germline ends. The CDR3 reads CASSPAFWTEAFF. CDR3 coding DNA: TGTGCCAGCAGCCCGGCCTTTTGGACTGAAGCTTTCTTT.

This clonotype was picked up many times. The chain has TRBV12-3 or TRBV12-4 and TRBJ2-7; D possibly corresponds to TRBD2 (6 bases). V lost 6 bases and J 3 bases, leaving 15 bases between the germline ends. The CDR3 runs 14 residues. DNA of the CDR3: TGTGCCAGCAGCCATACGGGACTCAGCTACGAGCAGTACGTC. The encoded protein is CASSHTGLSYEQYV.

This clonotype has only a few counts. For the CDR3, the DNA is TGTGCCAGCAGTCAATGGCAGGGGCTAGCCAAAAACATTCAGTACTTC. It is translated as CASSQWQGLAKNIQYF. This sequence joins TRBV28 and TRBJ2-4, with D maybe TRBD1 (6 bases). The germline CDR1 and CDR2 sequences are MDHEN and SYDVKM. CDR3 size: 16 residues. Between the trimmed V and J ends, which lost 5 bases and 0 bases, there was a span of 14 bases.

The genes are TRBV7-2 and TRBJ2-1; tentative D call: TRBD1 (6 bases). Germline CDR1 and CDR2: SGHTA and FQGNSA. Trimming removed 2 bases at V and 1 base at J, with 12 bases between. CDR3 length: 16 residues. This CDR3 is CASSLWVRGSYNEQFF. CDR3 coding DNA: TGTGCCAGCAGCTTATGGGTGAGGGGGTCCTACAATGAGCAGTTCTTC.

This clonotype was picked up many times. This sequence joins TRBV11-2 and TRBJ2-5; no definite D call. The ends were cut back, 5 bases at V and 5 bases at J, with 15 bases in the middle. Germline V gene data show CDR1 as SGHAT and CDR2 as FQNNGV. This CDR3 has 14 amino acids. The DNA of the CDR3 is TGTGCCAGCAGCGTTGTCGGGCCCCGGGAGACCCAGTACTTC. Protein: CASSVVGPRETQYF.

The table lists this clonotype with many counts. V is TRBV24-1 and J is TRBJ2-1; the D is unclear. Germline V gene lookup returns CDR1 KGHDR and CDR2 SFDVKD. V shed 3 bases and J shed 0 bases, with 8 bases lying between them. The CDR3 is 15 amino acids. The CDR3 DNA sequence: TGTGCCACCAGTGATGAATCTACCTCCTACAATGAGCAGTTCTTC. Translated, it gives CATSDESTSYNEQFF.

There are many counts of this clonotype. The chain combines TRBV7-9 with TRBJ2-4; D assignment may be TRBD1 or TRBD2 (6 bases each). The CDR3 runs 14 residues. V dropped 4 bases and J dropped 4 bases, with 11 bases sitting between them. Germline CDR1 and CDR2: SEHNR and FQNEAQ (reference sequence). The CDR3 DNA is TGTGCCAGCAGCTCGGAGGGGGATAAAAACATTCAGTACTTC. Its protein product is CASSSEGDKNIQYF.

This clonotype was seen ten or more times. CDR3 in DNA: TGTGCCAGCAGCCCACAAAGACTTTATCCTGAAGAGACCCAGTACTTC. Translated: CASSPQRLYPEETQYF. The rearrangement joins TRBV3-1 to TRBJ2-5; the D is unclear. The CDR3 loop spans 16 amino acids. Looked up from germline, CDR1 is LGHDT and CDR2 is YNNKEL (reference sequence). The V end was cut by 4 bases, the J end by 3 bases, with 18 bases between.

The genes are TRBV7-3 and TRBJ2-3, with 7 bases that match TRBD2. There are 14 residues in the CDR3. The germline V gene has CDR1 SGHTA and CDR2 FQGTGA. Trimming removed 4 bases from V and 3 bases from J; junction bases left unmatched: 4. The CDR3 here is CASSSGLETDTQYF. The CDR3 region has the DNA TGTGCCAGCAGCTCCGGACTAGAAACAGATACGCAGTATTTT.

The chain links TRBV5-4 to TRBJ2-3; 12 bases fit TRBD2. The trim removed 1 base at V and 5 bases at J, leaving 8 bases unmatched. The germline gives CDR1 SGHNT, CDR2 YYREEE (reference sequence). This CDR3 has 17 residues. The CDR3 DNA reads as TGTGCCAGCAGCTTGAGACTAGCGGGGGCGGGTGTAGATACGCAGTATTTT. Residues: CASSLRLAGAGVDTQYF.

This clonotype was counted ten times or more. A read error may account for a junction end that differs from germline. The gene calls are TRBV15 and TRBJ2-4; a possible D gene is TRBD1 (6 bases). Germline V lookup: CDR1 LNHNV, CDR2 YYDKDF (reference sequence). CDR3 length equals 12 residues. The CDR3 DNA sequence: TGTGCCACCAGCAGACTTACAGGGAGTTTGATCTTC. This gives the protein CATSRLTGSLIF. Full variable domain (remainder filled in from reference TRBV15 and TRBJ2-4): DAMVIQNPRYQVTQFGKPVTLSCSQTLNHNVMYWYQQKSSQAPKLLFHYYDKDFNNEADTPDNFQSRRPNTSFCFLDIRSPGLGDTAMYLCATSRLTGSLIFGAGTRLSVL.

The table lists this clonotype with many counts. The chain uses TRBV12-3 or TRBV12-4 and TRBJ1-6; tentatively, D is TRBD1 (6 bases). The CDR3 loop spans 14 amino acids. Trimming took off 4 bases at V and 10 bases at J, with 14 bases between the two ends. Written as DNA, the CDR3 is TGTGCCAGCAGTTCATCCGGGACAAAATCACCCCTCCACTTT. It yields the protein CASSSSGTKSPLHF.

The rearrangement links TRBV27 to TRBJ2-1; TRBD1 aligns across 9 bases. The germline gives CDR1 MNHEY, CDR2 SMNVEV (reference sequence). CDR3 length: 15 residues. V dropped 8 bases and J dropped 9; count of bases not matched to a gene: 14. CDR3 coding DNA: TGTGCCAGCGGTCCCCCCTACCCGACAGGGGGTGAGCAGTTCTTC. Translating it yields CASGPPYPTGGEQFF.

The V call is TRBV4-3, the J call TRBJ2-7; D remains unclear. The ends were cut back, 1 base at V and 5 bases at J, with 15 bases in the middle. CDR3 length: 15 amino acids. CDR1 and CDR2 (germline): LGHNA, YSLEER. CDR3 region: CASSQGSWDGNEQYF. CDR3 DNA sequence: TGCGCCAGCAGCCAAGGGTCGTGGGATGGGAACGAGCAGTACTTC.